Sequencing of this T cell receptor beta chain was carried out in a study of immune cell composition in non-small cell lung cancer. The table came from immunoSEQ multiplex PCR; TCRdb's copy has only in-frame clones and leaves some out. This table holds roughly 14,000 clones, 69% found once. Germline values: CDR1 SGHKS, CDR2 YYEKEE (reference sequence). Trimming took 3 bases from V and 0 from J; bases not matched to a gene: 4. The CDR3 extends over 16 amino acids. This clone showed up just a few times. The clonotype comes from a human donor with non-small cell lung cancer. The chain carries TRBV5-5 and TRBJ1-3; 9 bases align to TRBD1. Sequences were obtained from lung tumor tissue. The CDR3 sequence: CASSWGQGSSGNTIYF. CDR3 bases: TGTGCCAGCAGCTGGGGACAGGGTAGCTCTGGAAACACCATATATTTT.